Listed here is a single T cell receptor beta chain. This entry is derived from a study of cytomegalovirus exposure and HLA in healthy donors. These donors, healthy bone marrow donors, were studied. The PCR was carried out with 60 Vbeta primers and 13 Jbeta primers. In the authors' methods: As a later analysis found, there were 78 million or so unique TCR beta chains, of which some 10 million were shared. Assay: immunoSEQ multiplex PCR; the TCRdb copy retains only in-frame clones and omits some. D and trimming were read from the DNA, whereas the V and J calls and clone size are those reported in that table. This table holds roughly 86,000 clones, 50% to 75% found once. CDR3 size: 16 residues. The germline CDR1 and CDR2 sequences are SGHRS and YFSETQ. V gave up 0 bases and J gave up 0 bases, with 9 bases separating them.

The chain couples TRBV5-1 to TRBJ2-2, with no clear D. The origin of this receptor is a man aged 25 to 40 in good health and CMV-seronegative. The sequencing sample was made of PBMCs. The CDR3 DNA follows: TGCGCCAGCAGCTTGGGTTTCGGTCCGAACACCGGGGAGCTGTTTTTT. It specifies CASSLGFGPNTGELFF. The whole variable domain, remainder taken from reference TRBV5-1 and TRBJ2-2, is KAGVTQTPRYLIKTRGQQVTLSCSPISGHRSVSWYQQTPGQGLQFLFEYFSETQRNKGNFPGRFSGRQFSNSRSEMNVSTLELGDSALYLCASSLGFGPNTGELFFGEGSRLTVL.